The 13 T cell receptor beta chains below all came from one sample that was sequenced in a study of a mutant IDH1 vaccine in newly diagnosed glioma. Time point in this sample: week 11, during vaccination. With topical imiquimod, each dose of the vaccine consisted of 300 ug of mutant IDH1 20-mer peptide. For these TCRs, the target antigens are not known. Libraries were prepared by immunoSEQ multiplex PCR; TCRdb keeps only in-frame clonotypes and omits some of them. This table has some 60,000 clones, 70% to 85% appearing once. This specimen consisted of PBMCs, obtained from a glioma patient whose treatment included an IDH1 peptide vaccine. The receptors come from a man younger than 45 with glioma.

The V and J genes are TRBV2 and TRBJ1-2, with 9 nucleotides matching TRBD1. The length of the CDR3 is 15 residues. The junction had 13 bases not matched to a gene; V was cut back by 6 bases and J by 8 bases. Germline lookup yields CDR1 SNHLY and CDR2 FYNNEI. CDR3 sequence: CASRVQGALIRGYTF. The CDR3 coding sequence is TGTGCCAGCAGGGTACAGGGGGCGTTGATTCGGGGCTACACCTTC.

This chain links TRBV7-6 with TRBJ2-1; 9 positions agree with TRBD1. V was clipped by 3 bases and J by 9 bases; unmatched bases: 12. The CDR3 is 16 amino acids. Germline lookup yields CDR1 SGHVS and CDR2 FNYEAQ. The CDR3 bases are TGTGCCAGCAGCTTGGGGACAGGGTCGGGTTGGGGTGAGCAGTTCTTC. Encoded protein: CASSLGTGSGWGEQFF.

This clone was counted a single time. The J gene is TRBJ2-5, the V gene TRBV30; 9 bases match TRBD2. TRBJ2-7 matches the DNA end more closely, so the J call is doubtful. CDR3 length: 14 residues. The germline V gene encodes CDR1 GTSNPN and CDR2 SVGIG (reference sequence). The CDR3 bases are TGTGCCTGGAGCCCTCCAGCGGGAGGAGGCGAGCAGTACTTC. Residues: CAWSPPAGGGEQYF.

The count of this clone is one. The chain's CDR3 is CASSLPGQGVNNEQFF. The DNA for the CDR3 is TGTGCCAGCAGTTTACCGGGACAGGGGGTTAACAATGAGCAGTTCTTC. The chain carries TRBV28 and TRBJ2-1, with 11 bases lining up with TRBD1. After removal of 2 bases from V and 5 bases from J, the junction contained 5 bases not matched to a gene. Germline V CDR1 and CDR2: MDHEN, SYDVKM. The length of the CDR3 is 16 residues.

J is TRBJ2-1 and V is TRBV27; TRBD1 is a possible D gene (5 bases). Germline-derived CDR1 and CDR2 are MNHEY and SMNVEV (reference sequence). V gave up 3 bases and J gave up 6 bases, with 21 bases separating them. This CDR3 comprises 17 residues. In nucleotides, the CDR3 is TGTGCCAGCAGTTTTTCTCTAGGACAAGGAAGGTTCAATGAGCAGTTCTTC. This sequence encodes CASSFSLGQGRFNEQFF.

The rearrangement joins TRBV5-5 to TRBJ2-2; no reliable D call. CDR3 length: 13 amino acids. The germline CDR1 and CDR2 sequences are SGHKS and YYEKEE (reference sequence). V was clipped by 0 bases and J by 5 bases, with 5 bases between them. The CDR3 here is CASSLGRTGELFF. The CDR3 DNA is TGTGCCAGCAGCTTGGGCAGGACCGGGGAGCTGTTTTTT.

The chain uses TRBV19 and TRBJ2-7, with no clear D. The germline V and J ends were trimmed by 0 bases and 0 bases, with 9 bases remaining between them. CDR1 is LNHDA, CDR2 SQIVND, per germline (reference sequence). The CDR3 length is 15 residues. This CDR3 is CASSIEGLSSYEQYF. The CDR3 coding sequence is TGTGCCAGTAGTATAGAGGGGTTAAGCTCCTACGAGCAGTACTTC.

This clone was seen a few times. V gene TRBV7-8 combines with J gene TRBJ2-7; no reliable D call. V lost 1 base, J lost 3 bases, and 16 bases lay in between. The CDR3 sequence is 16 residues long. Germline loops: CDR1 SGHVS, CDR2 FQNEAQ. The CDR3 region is CASSLGWLLSGYEQYF. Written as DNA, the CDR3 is TGTGCCAGCAGCTTAGGTTGGCTGCTGTCGGGCTACGAGCAGTACTTC. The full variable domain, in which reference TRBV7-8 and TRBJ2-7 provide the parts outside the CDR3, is GAGVSQSPRYKVAKRGQDVALRCDPISGHVSLFWYQQALGQGPEFLTYFQNEAQLDKSGLPSDRFFAERPEGSVSTLKIQRTQQEDSAVYLCASSLGWLLSGYEQYFGPGTRLTVT.

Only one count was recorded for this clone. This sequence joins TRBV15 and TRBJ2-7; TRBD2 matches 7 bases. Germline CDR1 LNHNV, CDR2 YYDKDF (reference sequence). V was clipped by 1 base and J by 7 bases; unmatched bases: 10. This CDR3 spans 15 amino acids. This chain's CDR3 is CATSRGEGGAKEQYF. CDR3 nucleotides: TGTGCCACCAGCAGAGGGGAGGGAGGAGCAAAAGAGCAGTACTTC.

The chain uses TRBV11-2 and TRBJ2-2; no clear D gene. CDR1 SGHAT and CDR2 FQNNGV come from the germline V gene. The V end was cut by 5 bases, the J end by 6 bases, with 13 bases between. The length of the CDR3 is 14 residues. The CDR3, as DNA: TGTGCCAGCAGCCTAGTCGAGATCCCCGGGGAGCTGTTTTTT. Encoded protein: CASSLVEIPGELFF.

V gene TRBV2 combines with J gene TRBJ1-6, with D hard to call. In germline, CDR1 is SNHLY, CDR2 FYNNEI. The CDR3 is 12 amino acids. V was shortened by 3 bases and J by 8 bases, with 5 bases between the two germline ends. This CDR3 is CASSEDHSPLHF. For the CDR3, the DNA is TGTGCCAGCAGTGAGGACCATTCACCCCTCCACTTT.

CDR3 loop: CASSPLGGRRDTQYF. CDR3 nucleotides: TGCGCCAGCAGCCCGTTAGGGGGGAGAAGAGATACGCAGTATTTT. The chain couples TRBV4-1 to TRBJ2-3, with D perhaps given as TRBD1 or TRBD2 (6 bases each). The length of the CDR3 is 15 residues. With 4 bases removed from V and 5 bases from J, the gap between germline ends came to 16 bases. The germline CDR1 and CDR2 sequences are MGHRA and YSYEKL.

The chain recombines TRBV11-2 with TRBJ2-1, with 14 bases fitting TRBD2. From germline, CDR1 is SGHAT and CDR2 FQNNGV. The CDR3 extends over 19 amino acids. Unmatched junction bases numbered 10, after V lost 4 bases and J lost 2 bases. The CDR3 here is CASSSPGLAGVGPYNEQFF. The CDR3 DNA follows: TGTGCCAGCAGCTCGCCGGGACTAGCGGGAGTCGGGCCCTACAATGAGCAGTTCTTC.